This passage covers 30 T cell receptor beta chains from one sample sequenced in a study of CD8 T cells in Susac syndrome. Reverse transcription of about 0.45 to 1 ug RNA was performed with random hexamers. TCRdb reprocessed the immunoSEQ multiplex PCR reads with MiXCR, giving one entry per CDR3 protein. Here the sample spans about 200,000 distinct CDR3 sequences, approximately 94% being singletons. Sequenced input: CD4+ T cells from PBMCs. The receptors here all came from a human donor with multiple sclerosis.

The chain employs TRBV20-1 and TRBJ1-1; 10 bases fit TRBD1. After removal of 5 bases from V and 4 bases from J, the junction contained 4 bases not matched to a gene. There are 13 residues in the CDR3. Germline assignment: CDR1 DFQATT and CDR2 SNEGSKA (reference sequence). As DNA, the CDR3 is TGCAGTGCTTCTTGGGACAGGGGCACTGAAGCTTTCTTT. Protein product: CSASWDRGTEAFF.

The chain couples TRBV20-1 to TRBJ2-3; 9 bases align to TRBD2. From germline, CDR1 is DFQATT and CDR2 SNEGSKA (reference sequence). CDR3 length equals 13 residues. The J segment lost 5 bases and the V segment lost 6 bases, leaving 6 bases of the junction unmatched. The CDR3 loop is CSASTSGLDTQYF. The DNA for the CDR3 is TGCAGTGCATCGACTAGCGGCCTAGATACGCAGTATTTT.

The chain employs TRBV5-6 and TRBJ2-7; either TRBD1 or TRBD2 may supply D (6 bases each). Trimming pared 4 bases from V and 3 bases from J, leaving 17 bases between. The CDR3 covers 15 residues. CDR1 is SGHDT, CDR2 YYEEEE, per germline. CDR3 protein: CASSPPGALYYEQYF. DNA of the CDR3: TGTGCCAGCAGCCCACCGGGGGCTCTCTACTACGAGCAGTACTTC.

The gene calls are TRBV29-1 and TRBJ1-1; unclear D gene. CDR3 size: 9 residues. The germline V gene encodes CDR1 SQVTM and CDR2 ANQGSEA. V shed 5 bases and J shed 6 bases, with 4 bases lying between them. The CDR3 loop is CSVLPEAFF. The CDR3 DNA is TGCAGCGTTTTACCTGAAGCTTTCTTT.

The CDR3 DNA reads as TGTGCCACCAGCGAGGAGGGGAGGGAAAAACTGTTTTTT. Amino acid sequence: CATSEEGREKLFF. This chain joins TRBV15 and TRBJ1-4, with D possibly TRBD1 on 5 matching bases. Trimming pared 5 bases from V and 8 bases from J, leaving 12 bases between. The CDR3 contains 13 residues. Per germline, CDR1 LNHNV and CDR2 YYDKDF (reference sequence). The full variable domain, its missing parts supplied by reference TRBV15 and TRBJ1-4, is DAMVIQNPRYQVTQFGKPVTLSCSQTLNHNVMYWYQQKSSQAPKLLFHYYDKDFNNEADTPDNFQSRRPNTSFCFLDIRSPGLGDTAMYLCATSEEGREKLFFGSGTQLSVL.

CDR3 sequence reads: CASSDRDTQYF. CDR3 DNA sequence: TGTGCCAGCAGTGACCGAGATACGCAGTATTTT. The chain uses TRBV6-2 or TRBV6-3 and TRBJ2-3; D is uncertain. The CDR3 runs 11 residues. V was clipped by 5 bases and J by 5 bases, with 5 bases between them. Germline CDR1 and CDR2: MNHEY and SVGEGT.

The chain is built from TRBV27 and TRBJ2-7; 8 bases match TRBD1. The CDR3 loop spans 16 amino acids. The germline gives CDR1 MNHEY, CDR2 SMNVEV (reference sequence). Germline trimming cut 1 base from V and 5 bases from J; bases unmatched to any gene: 10. DNA for the CDR3: TGTGCCAGCAGTTTATTGTCGCCAGGGGGCGTCCACGAGCAGTACTTC. Translating it yields CASSLLSPGGVHEQYF.

The gene calls are TRBV6-5 and TRBJ1-1; weak D call: TRBD1 (5 bases). This CDR3 spans 14 amino acids. Germline CDR1 reads MNHEY; CDR2 reads SVGAGI. V was trimmed by 5 bases and J by 5 bases, leaving 15 bases between them. The CDR3 DNA reads as TGTGCCAGCAGTCGGTCGGGGGGTGGGACTGAAGCTTTCTTT. Its translation is CASSRSGGGTEAFF.

In its sample, this clonotype was seen once. The V gene is TRBV20-1, the J gene TRBJ1-6; no clear D. Germline CDR1 DFQATT, CDR2 SNEGSKA (reference sequence). Trimming cost V 1 base and J 0 bases, with 10 bases left between them. CDR3 length: 16 residues. CDR3 sequence: CSARGVPGSYNSPLHF. The CDR3, as DNA: TGCAGTGCTAGAGGAGTACCCGGCTCCTATAATTCACCCCTCCACTTT.

The rearrangement links TRBV29-1 to TRBJ2-5; D is unclear. The CDR3 has 12 amino acids. With 5 bases removed from V and 1 base from J, the gap between germline ends came to 8 bases. Germline lookup yields CDR1 SQVTM and CDR2 ANQGSEA. DNA of the CDR3: TGCAGCGTTAAGACAATCCAAGAGACCCAGTACTTC. Its protein is CSVKTIQETQYF. The variable domain in full, with the rest retrieved from reference TRBV29-1 and TRBJ2-5, is SAVISQKPSRDICQRGTSLTIQCQVDSQVTMMFWYRQQPGQSLTLIATANQGSEATYESGFVIDKFPISRPNLTFSTLTVSNMSPEDSSIYLCSVKTIQETQYFGPGTRLLVL.

The chain carries TRBV20-1 and TRBJ2-3; D unclear. The V and J ends lost 1 base and 2 bases respectively, with 10 bases between them. Germline V gene lookup returns CDR1 DFQATT and CDR2 SNEGSKA (reference sequence). CDR3 length equals 14 residues. The CDR3 is CSARVATATDTQYF. DNA for the CDR3: TGCAGTGCTAGAGTGGCAACGGCCACAGATACGCAGTATTTT.

V and J are TRBV5-1 and TRBJ1-5, with TRBD1 as a possible D gene (5 bases). Trimming took off 4 bases at V and 4 bases at J, with 12 bases between the two ends. Germline V gene lookup returns CDR1 SGHRS and CDR2 YFSETQ. CDR3 size: 14 residues. This CDR3 is CASSPGGTNQPQHF. DNA of the CDR3: TGCGCCAGCAGCCCGGGGGGGACTAATCAGCCCCAGCATTTT.

The V and J genes are TRBV12-3 or TRBV12-4 and TRBJ1-2; 7 bases are a match to TRBD1. The CDR3 is 13 amino acids. Germline trimming cut 4 bases from V and 4 bases from J; bases unmatched to any gene: 3. DNA for the CDR3: TGTGCCAGCAGTTCGACAGGGCTCTATGGCTACACCTTC. As protein: CASSSTGLYGYTF.

The CDR3 coding sequence is TGCAGTGCTAGTAGAAGTCAGATCTATGGCTACACCTTC. It translates to CSASRSQIYGYTF. V is TRBV20-1 and J is TRBJ1-2; no definite D call. Looked up from germline, CDR1 is DFQATT and CDR2 is SNEGSKA (reference sequence). Trimming removed 3 bases at V and 4 bases at J, with 12 bases between. This CDR3 contains 13 residues.

The rearrangement uses TRBV4-3 and TRBJ1-1, with no clear D. V lost 0 bases, J lost 4 bases, and 6 bases lay in between. This CDR3 contains 13 residues. The germline V gene has CDR1 LGHNA and CDR2 YSLEER. The CDR3: CASSQDTGTEAFF. DNA for the CDR3: TGCGCCAGCAGCCAAGATACGGGCACTGAAGCTTTCTTT.

The rearrangement links TRBV30 to TRBJ1-6, with a weak D call TRBD1 (5 bases). Trimming shortened V by 3 bases and J by 7 bases, and 10 bases separated the two germline ends. The germline CDR1 and CDR2 sequences are GTSNPN and SVGIG (reference sequence). The CDR3 is made up of 13 amino acids. In DNA form, the CDR3 reads TGTGCCTGGAGCCGGGACCGAAATTCACCCCTCCACTTT. Protein product: CAWSRDRNSPLHF. Complete variable domain (other parts from reference TRBV30 and TRBJ1-6): SQTIHQWPATLVQPVGSPLSLECTVEGTSNPNLYWYRQAAGRGLQLLFYSVGIGQISSEVPQNLSASRPQDRQFILSSKKLLLSDSGFYLCAWSRDRNSPLHFGNGTRLTVT.

The CDR3 region has the DNA TGCAGCGTTGAATGGTACGGGACAGGGGTGGAAAAACTGTTTTTT. Protein product: CSVEWYGTGVEKLFF. The chain recombines TRBV29-1 with TRBJ1-4, with 10 bases aligning to TRBD1. The length of the CDR3 is 15 residues. V trimming: 2 bases; J trimming: 8 bases; junction bases outside the gene matches: 8. Germline V CDR1 and CDR2: SQVTM, ANQGSEA.

The chain employs TRBV19 and TRBJ1-5, with 8 nucleotides matching TRBD1. Germline lookup yields CDR1 LNHDA and CDR2 SQIVND (reference sequence). Germline trimming cut 5 bases from V and 3 bases from J; bases unmatched to any gene: 6. The CDR3 is 15 amino acids. The CDR3 coding sequence is TGTGCCAGTAGTCTGGGACAGGACTACAATCAGCCCCAGCATTTT. Translation: CASSLGQDYNQPQHF.

The chain couples TRBV19 to TRBJ2-5; 8 nucleotides line up with TRBD1. CDR3 size: 16 residues. Germline V lookup: CDR1 LNHDA, CDR2 SQIVND (reference sequence). Losses at the gene ends were 2 bases for V and 7 bases for J; bases not matched to a gene: 12. In DNA, the CDR3 is TGTGCCAGTAGTATACTAGGACAGGGATTTGTGGGGACCCAGTACTTC. Amino acid sequence: CASSILGQGFVGTQYF.

This sequence joins TRBV4-2 and TRBJ1-2; 7 bases align to TRBD1. Germline assignment: CDR1 LGHNA and CDR2 YNFKEQ. With 0 bases clipped from V and 4 bases from J, the junction kept 5 bases outside the gene matches. The CDR3 runs to 15 residues. The DNA for the CDR3 is TGTGCCAGCAGCCAAGATGGGGACAGCCCCTATGGCTACACCTTC. It yields the protein CASSQDGDSPYGYTF.

The chain carries TRBV6-2 or TRBV6-3 and TRBJ1-1; the D is unclear. The CDR3 contains 14 residues. Germline V gene data show CDR1 as MNHEY and CDR2 as SVGEGT. V lost 0 bases, J lost 5 bases, and 10 bases lay in between. CDR3 region: CASSYSGPTTEAFF. The DNA for the CDR3 is TGTGCCAGCAGTTACTCGGGCCCCACGACTGAAGCTTTCTTT.

The V and J genes are TRBV3-1 and TRBJ1-1; the D is unclear. V lost 3 bases and J 1 base, leaving 9 bases between the germline ends. Germline lookup yields CDR1 LGHDT and CDR2 YNNKEL (reference sequence). There are 14 residues in the CDR3. The CDR3 nucleotides read TGTGCCAGCAGCCACGACATAGGGAACACTGAAGCTTTCTTT. It encodes CASSHDIGNTEAFF. The variable domain in full, completed from reference TRBV3-1 and TRBJ1-1, reads DTAVSQTPKYLVTQMGNDKSIKCEQNLGHDTMYWYKQDSKKFLKIMFSYNNKELIINETVPNRFSPKSPDKAHLNLHINSLELGDSAVYFCASSHDIGNTEAFFGQGTRLTVV.

The chain joins TRBV3-1 to TRBJ2-5; 7 bases map to TRBD2. V shed 4 bases, J shed 1 base, and the junction held 3 bases outside the gene matches. Germline lookup yields CDR1 LGHDT and CDR2 YNNKEL (reference sequence). The CDR3 extends over 14 amino acids. CDR3 protein: CASSLGRFQETQYF. In DNA form, the CDR3 reads TGTGCCAGCAGCCTCGGGAGGTTCCAAGAGACCCAGTACTTC.

The V call is TRBV23-1, the J call TRBJ1-6; 10 bases fit TRBD1. TRBV23-1 is placed among ORFs of uncertain function. This CDR3 has 17 residues. After removal of 7 bases from V and 1 base from J, the junction contained 7 bases not matched to a gene. CDR3 in DNA: TGCGCCAGCACCCTCCGGGACAGGGGTTCCTATAATTCACCCCTCCACTTT. Amino acid sequence: CASTLRDRGSYNSPLHF.

The chain joins TRBV4-2 to TRBJ2-5, with 8 bases fitting TRBD1. Looked up from germline, CDR1 is LGHNA and CDR2 is YNFKEQ. Germline trimming cut 4 bases from V and 5 bases from J; bases unmatched to any gene: 6. This CDR3 is 14 amino acids long. CDR3 sequence reads: CASSLRTGRETQYF. In DNA, the CDR3 is TGTGCCAGCAGCCTCCGGACAGGGCGGGAGACCCAGTACTTC.

This chain connects TRBV7-9 to TRBJ2-5, with D possibly being TRBD1 (6 bases). The CDR3 consists of 17 residues. CDR1 and CDR2 (germline): SEHNR, FQNEAQ (reference sequence). V lost 2 bases, J lost 4 bases, and 20 bases lay in between. CDR3: CASSLRVSGQVRETQYF. The CDR3 nucleotides are TGTGCCAGCAGCTTAAGGGTGTCGGGACAAGTGAGAGAGACCCAGTACTTC.

The rearrangement uses TRBV19 and TRBJ1-2; the D gene is possibly TRBD1 (5 bases). The V and J ends lost 9 bases and 4 bases respectively, with 15 bases between them. The germline V gene encodes CDR1 LNHDA and CDR2 SQIVND (reference sequence). This CDR3 region has 13 residues. The CDR3 bases are TGTGCCAGCAACGACAGCCCCATCTATGGCTACACCTTC. Protein product: CASNDSPIYGYTF. Drawing the rest from reference TRBV19 and TRBJ1-2, the complete variable domain is DGGITQSPKYLFRKEGQNVTLSCEQNLNHDAMYWYRQDPGQGLRLIYYSQIVNDFQKGDIAEGYSVSREKKESFPLTVTSAQKNPTAFYLCASNDSPIYGYTFGSGTRLTVV.

The chain is built from TRBV7-9 and TRBJ1-6; 7 nucleotides match TRBD1. CDR1 is SEHNR and CDR2 is FQNEAQ in the germline V gene (reference sequence). J was trimmed by 8 bases and V by 1 base; bases with no gene match: 5. The CDR3 loop spans 15 amino acids. As DNA, the CDR3 is TGTGCCAGCAGCTTAGGAACAGGGGAGGATTCACCCCTCCACTTT. The encoded protein is CASSLGTGEDSPLHF.

This chain connects TRBV20-1 to TRBJ2-1; possible D gene TRBD2, 6 bases. The V gene lost 6 bases and the J gene lost 3 bases, with 15 bases spanning the gap. The CDR3 extends over 14 amino acids. From germline, CDR1 is DFQATT and CDR2 SNEGSKA (reference sequence). The chain's CDR3 is CSAEKRAYYNEQFF. In DNA form, the CDR3 reads TGCAGTGCCGAGAAGCGGGCATACTACAATGAGCAGTTCTTC.

The chain combines TRBV20-1 with TRBJ2-1; 7 bases are shared with TRBD2. Trimming took 0 bases from V and 9 from J; bases not matched to a gene: 11. CDR3 length: 15 residues. Germline values: CDR1 DFQATT, CDR2 SNEGSKA (reference sequence). CDR3 DNA: TGCAGTGCTAGAGATCCCCTTCGGGGGGACGGTGAGCAGTTCTTC. Its translation is CSARDPLRGDGEQFF.